Below, one T cell receptor (beta chain) is given with its context. The antigen is unknown. Though nominally healthy at sampling, donors likely had unrecorded immune exposures. The data were taken from a study of cytomegalovirus exposure and HLA in healthy donors. Study-level findings and limits: Apparent HLA restriction characterized most CMV-associated TCR beta chains in a later analysis. Per a later analysis, approximately 16,000 TCR beta sequences showed association with HLA alleles at 0.05 false discovery rate.

This CDR3 contains 15 residues. V trimming: 6 bases; J trimming: 1 base; junction bases outside the gene matches: 6. Germline V gene lookup returns CDR1 ENHRY and CDR2 SYGVKD. Amplification used 60 Vbeta primers and 13 Jbeta primers. Clones were read by immunoSEQ multiplex PCR, and TCRdb kept only the in-frame ones, dropping some. The sample has roughly 99,000 clones, 82% seen once. The source of this sequence is a man younger than 40 in good health and CMV-seropositive. This rearrangement joins TRBV10-3 to TRBJ2-7; 10 bases fit TRBD2. The sequencing input was PBMCs. The CDR3 is CAIRDSGGRSYEQYF. The CDR3 DNA reads TGTGCCATCAGGGATAGCGGGGGGAGATCCTACGAGCAGTACTTC.